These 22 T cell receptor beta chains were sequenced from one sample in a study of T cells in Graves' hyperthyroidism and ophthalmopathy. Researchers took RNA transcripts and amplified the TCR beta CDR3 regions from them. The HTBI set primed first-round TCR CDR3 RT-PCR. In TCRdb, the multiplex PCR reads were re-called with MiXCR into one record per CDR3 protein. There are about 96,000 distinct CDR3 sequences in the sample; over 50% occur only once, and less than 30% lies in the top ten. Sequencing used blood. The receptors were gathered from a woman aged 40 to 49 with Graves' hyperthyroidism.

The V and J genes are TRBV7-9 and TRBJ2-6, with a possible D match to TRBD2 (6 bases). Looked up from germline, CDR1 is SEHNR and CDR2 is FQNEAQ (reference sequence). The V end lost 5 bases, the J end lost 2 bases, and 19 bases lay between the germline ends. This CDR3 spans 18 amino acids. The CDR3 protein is CASSRTAGMNTGANVLTF. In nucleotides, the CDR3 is TGTGCCAGCAGCCGTACGGCGGGGATGAACACTGGGGCCAACGTCCTGACTTTC.

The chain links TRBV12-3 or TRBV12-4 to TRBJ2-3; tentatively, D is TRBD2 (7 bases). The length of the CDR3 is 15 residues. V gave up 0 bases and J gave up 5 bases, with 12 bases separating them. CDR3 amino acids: CASSLAGAGEDTQYF. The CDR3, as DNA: TGTGCCAGCAGTTTAGCGGGGGCGGGAGAAGATACGCAGTATTTT.

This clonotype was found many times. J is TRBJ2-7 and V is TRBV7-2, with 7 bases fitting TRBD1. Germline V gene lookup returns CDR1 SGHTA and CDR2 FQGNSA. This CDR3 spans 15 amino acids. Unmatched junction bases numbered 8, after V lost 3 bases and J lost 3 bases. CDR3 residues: CASSLAGTEVYEQYF. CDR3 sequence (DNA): TGTGCCAGCAGCTTGGCCGGGACAGAGGTCTACGAGCAGTACTTC.

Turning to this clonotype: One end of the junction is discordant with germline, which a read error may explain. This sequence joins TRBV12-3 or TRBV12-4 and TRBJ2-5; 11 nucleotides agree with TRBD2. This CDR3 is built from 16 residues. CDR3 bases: TGTGCCAGCAGTTTCGCGGAGGGACTAGCGGCAAGGACCAAGTACTTC. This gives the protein CASSFAEGLAARTKYF.

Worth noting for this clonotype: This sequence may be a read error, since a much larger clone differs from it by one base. CDR3 sequence reads: CASSRDLQLYGYTF. CDR3 bases: TGTGCCAGCAGCCGAGATCTCCAGCTATATGGCTACACCTTC. The V and J genes are TRBV7-2 and TRBJ1-2, with D hard to call. V lost 5 bases, J lost 5 bases, and 15 bases lay in between. Germline V lookup: CDR1 SGHTA, CDR2 FQGNSA. The length of the CDR3 is 14 residues.

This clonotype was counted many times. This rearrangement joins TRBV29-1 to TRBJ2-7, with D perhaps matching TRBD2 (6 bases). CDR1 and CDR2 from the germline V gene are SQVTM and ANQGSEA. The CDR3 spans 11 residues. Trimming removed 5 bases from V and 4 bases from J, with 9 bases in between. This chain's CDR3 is CSVWRGYEQYF. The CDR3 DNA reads TGCAGCGTTTGGCGGGGATACGAGCAGTACTTC.

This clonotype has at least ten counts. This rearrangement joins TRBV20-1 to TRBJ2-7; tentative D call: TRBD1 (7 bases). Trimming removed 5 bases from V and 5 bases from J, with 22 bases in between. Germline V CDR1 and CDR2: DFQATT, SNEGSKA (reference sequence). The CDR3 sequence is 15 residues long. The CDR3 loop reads CSARGGHRGRDEQYF. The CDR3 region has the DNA TGCAGTGCTCGGGGAGGTCACAGGGGACGCGACGAGCAGTACTTC.

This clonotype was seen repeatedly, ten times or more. The CDR3 sequence is CASSLGGINTEAFF. The CDR3 DNA reads as TGTGCCAGCAGCTTGGGAGGGATTAACACTGAAGCTTTCTTT. The rearrangement joins TRBV7-3 to TRBJ1-1; D is uncertain. V gave up 3 bases and J gave up 2 bases, with 10 bases separating them. CDR1 and CDR2 from the germline V gene are SGHTA and FQGTGA. CDR3 length equals 14 residues.

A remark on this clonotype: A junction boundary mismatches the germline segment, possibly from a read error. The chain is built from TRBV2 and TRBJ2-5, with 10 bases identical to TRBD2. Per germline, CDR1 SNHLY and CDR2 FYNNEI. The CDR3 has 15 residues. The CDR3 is CASSELAGVRETRYF. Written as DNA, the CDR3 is TGTGCCAGCAGTGAACTAGCGGGAGTCAGGGAGACCCGGTACTTC.

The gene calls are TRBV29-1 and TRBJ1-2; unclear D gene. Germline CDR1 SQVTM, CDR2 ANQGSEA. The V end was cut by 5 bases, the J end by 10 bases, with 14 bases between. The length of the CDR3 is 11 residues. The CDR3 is CSVWRGYDYTF. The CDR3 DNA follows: TGCAGCGTTTGGCGGGGATACGACTACACCTTC.

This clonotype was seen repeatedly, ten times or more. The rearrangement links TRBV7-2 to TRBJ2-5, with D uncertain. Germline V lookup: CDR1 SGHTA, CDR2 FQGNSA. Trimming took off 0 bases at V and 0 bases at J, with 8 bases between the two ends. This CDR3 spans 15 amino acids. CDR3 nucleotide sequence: TGTGCCAGCAGCTTAGCGGGAACGTACCAAGAGACCCAGTACTTC. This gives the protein CASSLAGTYQETQYF.

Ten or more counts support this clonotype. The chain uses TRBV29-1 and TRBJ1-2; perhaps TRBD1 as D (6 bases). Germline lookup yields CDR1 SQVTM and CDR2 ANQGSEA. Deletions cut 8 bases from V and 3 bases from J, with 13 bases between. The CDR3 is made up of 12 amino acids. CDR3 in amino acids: CSQGNADYGYTF. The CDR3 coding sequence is TGCAGCCAGGGGAACGCCGACTATGGCTACACCTTC.

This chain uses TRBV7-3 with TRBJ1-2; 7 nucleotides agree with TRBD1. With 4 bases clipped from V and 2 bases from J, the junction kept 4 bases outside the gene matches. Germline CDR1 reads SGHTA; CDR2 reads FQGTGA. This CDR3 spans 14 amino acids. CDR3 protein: CASSYRGGNYGYTF. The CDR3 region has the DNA TGTGCCAGCAGCTACAGGGGAGGGAACTATGGCTACACCTTC.

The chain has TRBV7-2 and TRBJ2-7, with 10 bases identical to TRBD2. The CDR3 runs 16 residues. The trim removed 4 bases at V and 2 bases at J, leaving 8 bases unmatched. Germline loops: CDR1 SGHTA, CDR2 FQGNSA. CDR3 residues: CASSSTGLAPTYEQYF. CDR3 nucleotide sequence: TGTGCCAGCAGCTCGACGGGACTAGCGCCTACCTACGAGCAGTACTTC. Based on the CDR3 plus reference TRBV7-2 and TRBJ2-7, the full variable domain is GAGVSQSPSNKVTEKGKDVELRCDPISGHTALYWYRQSLGQGLEFLIYFQGNSAPDKSGLPSDRFSAERTGGSVSTLTIQRTQQEDSAVYLCASSSTGLAPTYEQYFGPGTRLTVT.

CDR3 nucleotides: TGTGCCAGCAGTCATGCCGGACGGCAGAACACCGGGGGACAGGGGGAGACCCAGTACTTC. It translates to CASSHAGRQNTGGQGETQYF. The J gene is TRBJ2-5, the V gene TRBV7-9; 10 positions match TRBD1. Germline CDR1 is SEHNR and CDR2 is FQNEAQ (reference sequence). V gave up 6 bases and J gave up 5 bases; unmatched junction bases: 24. The CDR3 runs to 20 residues.

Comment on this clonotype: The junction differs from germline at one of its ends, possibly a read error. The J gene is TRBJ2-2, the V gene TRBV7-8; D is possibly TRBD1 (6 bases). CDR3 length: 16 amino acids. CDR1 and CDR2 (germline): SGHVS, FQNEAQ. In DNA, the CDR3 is TGTGCCAGCAGCTTAGAGTTAGGGGGACACACCGGGGAGCCGTTTTTT. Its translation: CASSLELGGHTGEPFF.

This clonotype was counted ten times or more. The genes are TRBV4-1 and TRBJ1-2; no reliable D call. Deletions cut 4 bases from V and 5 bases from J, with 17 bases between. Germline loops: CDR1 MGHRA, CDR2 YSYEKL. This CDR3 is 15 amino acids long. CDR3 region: CASSPSVRSGYGYTF. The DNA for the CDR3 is TGCGCCAGCAGCCCTTCGGTCCGGTCGGGGTATGGCTACACCTTC.

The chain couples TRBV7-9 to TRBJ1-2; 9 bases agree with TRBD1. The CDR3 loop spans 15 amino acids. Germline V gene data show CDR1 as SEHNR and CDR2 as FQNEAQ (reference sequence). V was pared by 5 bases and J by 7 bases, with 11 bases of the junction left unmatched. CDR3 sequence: CASSHPDRGAGGYTF. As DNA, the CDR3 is TGTGCCAGCAGCCACCCGGACAGGGGCGCGGGTGGCTACACCTTC.

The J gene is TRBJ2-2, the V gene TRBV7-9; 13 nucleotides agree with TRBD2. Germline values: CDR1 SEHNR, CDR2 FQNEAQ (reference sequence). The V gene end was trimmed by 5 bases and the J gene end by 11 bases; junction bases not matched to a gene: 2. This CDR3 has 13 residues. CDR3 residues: CASSTGLAGELFF. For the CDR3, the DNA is TGTGCCAGCAGCACGGGACTAGCGGGAGAGCTGTTTTTT.

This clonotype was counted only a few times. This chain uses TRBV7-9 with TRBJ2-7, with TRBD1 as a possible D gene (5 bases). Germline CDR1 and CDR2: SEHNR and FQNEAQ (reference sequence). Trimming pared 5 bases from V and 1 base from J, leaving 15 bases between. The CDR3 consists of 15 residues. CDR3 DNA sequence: TGTGCCAGCAGCGATCCCCAGGGCAGTTCCTACGAGCAGTACTTC. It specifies CASSDPQGSSYEQYF.

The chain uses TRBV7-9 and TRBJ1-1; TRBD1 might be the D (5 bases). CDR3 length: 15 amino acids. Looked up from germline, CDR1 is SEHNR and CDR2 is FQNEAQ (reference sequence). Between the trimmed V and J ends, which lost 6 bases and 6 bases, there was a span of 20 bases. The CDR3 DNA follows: TGTGCCAGCAGTGAAAGAGTCTTAGGGGACTCTGAAGCTTTCTTT. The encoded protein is CASSERVLGDSEAFF.

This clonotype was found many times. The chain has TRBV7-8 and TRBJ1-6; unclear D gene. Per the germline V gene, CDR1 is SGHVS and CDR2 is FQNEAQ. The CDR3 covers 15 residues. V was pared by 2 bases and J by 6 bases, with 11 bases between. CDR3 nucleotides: TGTGCCAGCAGCTTACTGCTGTTTGGTAATTCACCCCTCCACTTT. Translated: CASSLLLFGNSPLHF.